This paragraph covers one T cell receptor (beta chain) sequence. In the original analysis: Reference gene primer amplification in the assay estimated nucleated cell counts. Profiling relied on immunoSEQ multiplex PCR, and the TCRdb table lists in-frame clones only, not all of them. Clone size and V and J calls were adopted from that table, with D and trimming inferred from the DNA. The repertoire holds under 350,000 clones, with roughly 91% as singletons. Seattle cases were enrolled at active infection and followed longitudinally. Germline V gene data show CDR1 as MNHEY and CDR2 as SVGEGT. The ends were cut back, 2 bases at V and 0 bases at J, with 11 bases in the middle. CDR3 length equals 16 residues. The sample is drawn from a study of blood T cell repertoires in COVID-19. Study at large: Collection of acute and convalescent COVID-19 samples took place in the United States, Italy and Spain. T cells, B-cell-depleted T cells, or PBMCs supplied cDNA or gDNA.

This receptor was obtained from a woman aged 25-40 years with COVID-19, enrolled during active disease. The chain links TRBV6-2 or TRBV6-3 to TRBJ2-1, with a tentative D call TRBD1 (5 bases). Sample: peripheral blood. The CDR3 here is CASSYGAAHSYNEQFF. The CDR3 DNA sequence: TGTGCCAGCAGTTACGGGGCGGCCCACTCCTACAATGAGCAGTTCTTC.